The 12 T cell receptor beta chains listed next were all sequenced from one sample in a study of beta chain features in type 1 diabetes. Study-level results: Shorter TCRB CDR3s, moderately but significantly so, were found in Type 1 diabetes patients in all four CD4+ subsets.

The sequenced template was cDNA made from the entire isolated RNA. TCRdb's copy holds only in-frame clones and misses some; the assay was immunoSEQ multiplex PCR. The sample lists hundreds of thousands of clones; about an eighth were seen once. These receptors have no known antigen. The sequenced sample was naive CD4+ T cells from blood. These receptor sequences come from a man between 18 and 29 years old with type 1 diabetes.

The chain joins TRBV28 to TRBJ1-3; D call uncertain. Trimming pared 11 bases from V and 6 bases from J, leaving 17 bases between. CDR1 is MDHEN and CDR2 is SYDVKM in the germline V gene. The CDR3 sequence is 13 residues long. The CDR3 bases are TGTGCCTCCCTGACAAAGGTTGTAAACACCATATATTTT. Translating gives CASLTKVVNTIYF.

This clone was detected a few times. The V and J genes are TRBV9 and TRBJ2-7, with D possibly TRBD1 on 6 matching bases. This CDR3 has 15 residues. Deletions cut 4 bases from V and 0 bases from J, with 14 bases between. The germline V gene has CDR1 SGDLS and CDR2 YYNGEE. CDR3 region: CASSPRQDSSYEQYF. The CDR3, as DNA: TGTGCCAGCAGCCCGCGACAGGACAGCTCCTACGAGCAGTACTTC.

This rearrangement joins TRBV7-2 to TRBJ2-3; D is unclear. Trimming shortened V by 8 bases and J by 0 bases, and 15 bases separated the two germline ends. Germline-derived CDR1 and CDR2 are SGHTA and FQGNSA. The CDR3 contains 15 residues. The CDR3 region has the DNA TGTGCCAGCGGCTACTGGGGTATTAGCACAGATACGCAGTATTTT. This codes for CASGYWGISTDTQYF.

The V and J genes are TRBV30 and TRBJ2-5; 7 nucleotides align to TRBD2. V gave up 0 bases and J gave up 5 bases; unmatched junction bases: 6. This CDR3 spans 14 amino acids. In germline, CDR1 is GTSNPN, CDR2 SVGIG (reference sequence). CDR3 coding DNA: TGTGCCTGGAGTGTACCCGGGGGGTATGAGACCCAGTACTTC. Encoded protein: CAWSVPGGYETQYF.

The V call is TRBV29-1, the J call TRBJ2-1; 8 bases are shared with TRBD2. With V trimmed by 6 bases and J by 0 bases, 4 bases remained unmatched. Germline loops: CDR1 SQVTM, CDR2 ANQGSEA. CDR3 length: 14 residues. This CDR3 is CSVQSGSSYNEQFF. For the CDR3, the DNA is TGCAGCGTACAAAGCGGGAGCTCCTACAATGAGCAGTTCTTC.

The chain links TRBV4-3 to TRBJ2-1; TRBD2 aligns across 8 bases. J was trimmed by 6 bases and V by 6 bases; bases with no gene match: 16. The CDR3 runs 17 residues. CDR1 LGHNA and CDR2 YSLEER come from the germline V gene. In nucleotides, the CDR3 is TGCGCCAGCAGTCCAACGGTCGGACTAGCCTCTTCCAATGAGCAGTTCTTC. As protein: CASSPTVGLASSNEQFF.

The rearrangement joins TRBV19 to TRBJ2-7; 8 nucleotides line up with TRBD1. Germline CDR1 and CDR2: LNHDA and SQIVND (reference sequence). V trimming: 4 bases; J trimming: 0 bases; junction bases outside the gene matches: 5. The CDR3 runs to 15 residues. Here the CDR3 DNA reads TGTGCCAGTAGTAATGGACAGGGCTTCTCCTACGAGCAGTACTTC. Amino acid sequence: CASSNGQGFSYEQYF.

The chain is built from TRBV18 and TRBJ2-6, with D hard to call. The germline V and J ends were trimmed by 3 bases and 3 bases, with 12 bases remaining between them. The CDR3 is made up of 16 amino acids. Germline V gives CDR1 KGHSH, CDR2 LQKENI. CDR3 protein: CASSPQDALGANVLTF. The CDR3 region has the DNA TGTGCCAGCTCACCCCAGGACGCACTTGGGGCCAACGTCCTGACTTTC.

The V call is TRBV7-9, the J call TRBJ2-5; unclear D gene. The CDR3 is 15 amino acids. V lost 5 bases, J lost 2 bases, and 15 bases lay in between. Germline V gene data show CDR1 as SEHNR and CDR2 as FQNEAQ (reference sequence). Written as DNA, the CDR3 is TGTGCCAGCAGCCCAGTAGGCCACCTTCAAGAGACCCAGTACTTC. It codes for CASSPVGHLQETQYF.

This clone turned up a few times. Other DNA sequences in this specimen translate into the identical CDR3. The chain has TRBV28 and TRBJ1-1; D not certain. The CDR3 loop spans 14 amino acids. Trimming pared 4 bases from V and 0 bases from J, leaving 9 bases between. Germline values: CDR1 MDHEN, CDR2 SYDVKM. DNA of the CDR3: TGTGCCAGCAGTTCAGGTCAGTTGAACACTGAAGCTTTCTTT. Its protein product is CASSSGQLNTEAFF.

This CDR3 is CASSRDRSNTGELFF. In DNA, the CDR3 is TGTGCCAGCAGTCGGGACAGATCGAACACCGGGGAGCTGTTTTTT. V is TRBV11-1 and J is TRBJ2-2, with 7 bases that match TRBD1. Germline V CDR1 and CDR2: SGHAT, FQDESV (reference sequence). The V gene end was trimmed by 6 bases and the J gene end by 0 bases; junction bases not matched to a gene: 4. The CDR3 contains 15 residues.

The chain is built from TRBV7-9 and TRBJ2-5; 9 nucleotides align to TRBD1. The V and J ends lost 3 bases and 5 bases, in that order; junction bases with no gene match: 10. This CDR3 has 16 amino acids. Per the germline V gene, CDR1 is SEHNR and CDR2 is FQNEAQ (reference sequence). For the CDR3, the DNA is TGTGCCAGCAGCTTCCGCACAGGGGGCTCGGGGGAGACCCAGTACTTC. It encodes CASSFRTGGSGETQYF.